A single sample is the source of the 28 T cell receptor beta chains below, sequenced in a study of T cell responses to AZD1222 COVID-19 vaccine. The data were produced by immunoSEQ multiplex PCR, yet TCRdb's version contains in-frame clones alone and is incomplete. The sample records 150,000 or so clones, about 91% being singletons. The starting material was peripheral blood, obtained on day 0 of AZD1222 vaccination. These receptors were obtained from an adult in good health.

This rearrangement joins TRBV5-5 to TRBJ1-5; D is ambiguous. With 2 bases removed from V and 4 bases from J, the gap between germline ends came to 13 bases. Germline lookup yields CDR1 SGHKS and CDR2 YYEKEE (reference sequence). This CDR3 spans 15 amino acids. The chain's CDR3 is CASSLFSTWNQPQHF. In DNA, the CDR3 is TGTGCCAGCAGCTTATTTTCGACCTGGAATCAGCCCCAGCATTTT.

The chain carries TRBV7-2 and TRBJ2-5; no reliable D call. The CDR3 loop spans 13 amino acids. Per the germline V gene, CDR1 is SGHTA and CDR2 is FQGNSA. The V end was cut by 3 bases, the J end by 5 bases, with 10 bases between. CDR3 in amino acids: CASSFWGWETQYF. Written as DNA, the CDR3 is TGTGCCAGCAGCTTTTGGGGATGGGAGACCCAGTACTTC.

The V call is TRBV12-5, the J call TRBJ1-5; no definite D call. Germline V gene sequence: CDR1 LGHNT, CDR2 FRNRAP. CDR3 size: 15 residues. Trimming removed 3 bases at V and 6 bases at J, with 15 bases between. DNA for the CDR3: TGTGCTAGTGGTTTAGTTACGGGTTTGGGTCAGCCCCAGCATTTT. As protein: CASGLVTGLGQPQHF.

The chain joins TRBV19 to TRBJ1-2; no clear D. Trimming removed 6 bases at V and 4 bases at J, with 6 bases between. The germline V gene encodes CDR1 LNHDA and CDR2 SQIVND (reference sequence). The CDR3 runs to 11 residues. CDR3 protein: CASRAGYGYTF. DNA for the CDR3: TGTGCCAGTAGGGCAGGCTATGGCTACACCTTC.

CDR3 residues: CASSPPGRIYNEQFF. DNA of the CDR3: TGTGCCAGCTCACCACCGGGGCGGATTTACAATGAGCAGTTCTTC. The chain is built from TRBV18 and TRBJ2-1, with a tentative D call TRBD1 (5 bases). The germline V gene has CDR1 KGHSH and CDR2 LQKENI. V was cut by 0 bases and J by 4 bases, with 10 bases left in between. This CDR3 contains 15 residues.

The chain is built from TRBV24-1 and TRBJ1-5; 11 nucleotides match TRBD1. The CDR3 contains 14 residues. Trimming removed 10 bases from V and 6 bases from J; junction bases left unmatched: 7. Germline CDR1 KGHDR, CDR2 SFDVKD. CDR3 residues: CATAGQGARQPQHF. The CDR3, as DNA: TGTGCCACTGCAGGACAGGGGGCCCGTCAGCCCCAGCATTTT.

The rearrangement links TRBV5-1 to TRBJ2-5; no reliable D call. The V gene lost 1 base and the J gene lost 1 base, with 11 bases spanning the gap. This CDR3 contains 15 residues. The V gene's germline CDR1 is SGHRS and CDR2 YFSETQ. The CDR3 protein is CASSLWGGVQETQYF. In DNA, the CDR3 is TGCGCCAGCAGCTTGTGGGGTGGGGTCCAAGAGACCCAGTACTTC.

The chain is built from TRBV9 and TRBJ1-1, with D uncertain. Germline values: CDR1 SGDLS, CDR2 YYNGEE. V was shortened by 0 bases and J by 4 bases, with 7 bases between the two germline ends. There are 13 residues in the CDR3. CDR3 sequence (DNA): TGTGCCAGCAGCGTAGGGGTTGGCACTGAAGCTTTCTTT. This translates into CASSVGVGTEAFF.

The V gene is TRBV7-9, the J gene TRBJ1-1; TRBD1 agrees at 7 bases. With V trimmed by 5 bases and J by 1 base, 10 bases remained unmatched. The CDR3 runs to 16 residues. Germline loops: CDR1 SEHNR, CDR2 FQNEAQ (reference sequence). CDR3: CASSPWTGSPNTEAFF. The DNA for the CDR3 is TGTGCCAGCAGCCCCTGGACAGGATCACCGAACACTGAAGCTTTCTTT.

The J gene is TRBJ1-3, the V gene TRBV6-5; TRBD1 might be the D (6 bases). The V gene lost 8 bases and the J gene lost 0 bases, with 11 bases spanning the gap. The CDR3 sequence is 14 residues long. Germline V CDR1 and CDR2: MNHEY, SVGAGI. CDR3 in amino acids: CASGGGSSGNTIYF. For the CDR3, the DNA is TGTGCCAGCGGCGGGGGCAGCTCTGGAAACACCATATATTTT.

V is TRBV10-3 and J is TRBJ1-1, with D uncertain. With 6 bases removed from V and 3 bases from J, the gap between germline ends came to 5 bases. CDR1 and CDR2 (germline): ENHRY, SYGVKD. CDR3 length: 11 amino acids. Written as DNA, the CDR3 is TGTGCCATCAGGGCGGACACTGAAGCTTTCTTT. Protein sequence: CAIRADTEAFF.

This clone was seen only a few times. This rearrangement joins TRBV5-6 to TRBJ2-7; 9 bases agree with TRBD1. CDR3 length equals 16 residues. The trim removed 4 bases at V and 6 bases at J, leaving 14 bases unmatched. The germline CDR1 and CDR2 sequences are SGHDT and YYEEEE. The chain's CDR3 is CASSHRLRQGGLEQYF. CDR3 bases: TGTGCCAGCAGCCACCGATTGCGACAGGGGGGCCTCGAGCAGTACTTC.

Only one count was recorded for this clone. The chain joins TRBV14 to TRBJ1-2; D ambiguous. The germline CDR1 and CDR2 sequences are SGHDN and FVKESK. The CDR3 is 13 residues long. With 6 bases removed from V and 2 bases from J, the gap between germline ends came to 10 bases. CDR3 in amino acids: CASSPRYNYGYTF. In DNA form, the CDR3 reads TGTGCCAGCAGTCCGAGGTACAACTATGGCTACACCTTC.

The rearrangement uses TRBV13 and TRBJ1-1, with TRBD1 matching over 8 bases. The CDR3 is 15 amino acids. Germline CDR1 and CDR2: PRHDT and FYEKMQ (reference sequence). The trim removed 4 bases at V and 4 bases at J, leaving 8 bases unmatched. In nucleotides, the CDR3 is TGTGCCAGCAGCTGGCCGACAGGGGAGGGCACTGAAGCTTTCTTT. Its protein product is CASSWPTGEGTEAFF.

This chain connects TRBV6-5 to TRBJ1-3; D not resolved. Trimming took off 0 bases at V and 2 bases at J, with 8 bases between the two ends. The CDR3 sequence is 15 residues long. Germline V gene data show CDR1 as MNHEY and CDR2 as SVGAGI. CDR3 region: CASSYSNAPGNTIYF. CDR3 in DNA: TGTGCCAGCAGTTACTCGAACGCTCCTGGAAACACCATATATTTT.

J is TRBJ1-6 and V is TRBV11-3; a possible D gene is TRBD1 (5 bases). Germline V gene lookup returns CDR1 SGHNT and CDR2 YENEEA. The CDR3 totals 14 residues. Trimming took off 5 bases at V and 5 bases at J, with 10 bases between the two ends. CDR3: CASSDLTDNSPLHF. CDR3 bases: TGTGCCAGCAGCGACCTGACAGATAATTCACCCCTCCACTTT.

The gene calls are TRBV6-5 and TRBJ1-1, with unresolved D. CDR1 and CDR2 (germline): MNHEY, SVGAGI. Trimming cost V 6 bases and J 0 bases, with 14 bases left between them. The CDR3 runs to 15 residues. CDR3 in DNA: TGTGCCAGCAGGAGACGAGCAGGAATGAACACTGAAGCTTTCTTT. This codes for CASRRRAGMNTEAFF.

This chain links TRBV18 with TRBJ2-2; TRBD1 matches 9 bases. J gave up 1 base and V 2 bases, and 5 bases lay outside the gene matches. Germline assignment: CDR1 KGHSH and CDR2 LQKENI. The CDR3 is 17 residues long. The CDR3 sequence is CASSPNPDRGNTGELFF. Written as DNA, the CDR3 is TGTGCCAGCTCACCAAACCCGGACAGGGGGAACACCGGGGAGCTGTTTTTT.

This clone occurred once. The V and J genes are TRBV5-1 and TRBJ2-7; no clear D gene. Trimming pared 7 bases from V and 0 bases from J, leaving 23 bases between. CDR1 is SGHRS and CDR2 is YFSETQ in the germline V gene. This CDR3 has 17 amino acids. In DNA form, the CDR3 reads TGCGCCAGCGACGCGTGGAAGGACGCCCAGAGCTCCTACGAGCAGTACTTC. This codes for CASDAWKDAQSSYEQYF.

The count of this clone is one. V and J are TRBV6-2 or TRBV6-3 and TRBJ1-1; the match to TRBD1 covers 10 bases. Per the germline V gene, CDR1 is MNHEY and CDR2 is SVGEGT. V lost 0 bases, J lost 7 bases, and 11 bases stayed unmatched. The CDR3 contains 17 residues. CDR3 DNA: TGTGCCAGCAGTTACTCGAAGGGCGGGACAGGGGCGAATGAAGCTTTCTTT. Its translation: CASSYSKGGTGANEAFF.

The chain's CDR3 is CASSLGPRGRFHEQYF. The CDR3 DNA reads as TGTGCCAGCAGCTTGGGGCCCAGGGGCAGGTTTCACGAGCAGTACTTC. The chain is built from TRBV5-6 and TRBJ2-7; TRBD1 is a possible D gene (6 bases). Germline values: CDR1 SGHDT, CDR2 YYEEEE. There are 16 residues in the CDR3. The V gene lost 0 bases and the J gene lost 5 bases, with 18 bases spanning the gap.

This chain joins TRBV7-2 and TRBJ1-2, with D unresolved. The V gene lost 5 bases and the J gene lost 6 bases, with 16 bases spanning the gap. Germline CDR1 and CDR2: SGHTA and FQGNSA. There are 14 residues in the CDR3. CDR3 loop: CASSPAGRANGYTF. CDR3 in DNA: TGTGCCAGCAGCCCCGCGGGGAGGGCTAATGGCTACACCTTC.

The chain is built from TRBV24-1 and TRBJ2-3; TRBD1 is a possible D gene (5 bases). This CDR3 is built from 17 residues. Trimming shortened V by 0 bases and J by 2 bases, and 14 bases separated the two germline ends. Germline loops: CDR1 KGHDR, CDR2 SFDVKD. This CDR3 reads CATSDLQDKGYTDTQYF. The DNA for the CDR3 is TGTGCCACCAGTGATTTGCAGGACAAGGGTTACACAGATACGCAGTATTTT.

The V and J genes are TRBV9 and TRBJ1-4; D ambiguous. CDR3 length equals 14 residues. Trimming took 1 base from V and 7 from J, leaving 11 bases between them. CDR1 and CDR2 (germline): SGDLS, YYNGEE. Here the CDR3 reads CASSVRVSPEKLFF. CDR3 coding DNA: TGTGCCAGCAGCGTAAGGGTTTCCCCTGAAAAACTGTTTTTT.

The rearrangement joins TRBV10-3 to TRBJ2-1; a weak D match, TRBD2 (5 bases). CDR1 is ENHRY and CDR2 is SYGVKD in the germline V gene. V was pared by 6 bases and J by 7 bases, with 22 bases between. CDR3 length: 16 amino acids. The CDR3 spells CAIRDGGLNPGNEQFF. The CDR3 DNA reads TGTGCCATCAGGGACGGTGGGCTAAACCCGGGGAATGAGCAGTTCTTC.

This rearrangement joins TRBV27 to TRBJ2-7; TRBD1 aligns across 10 bases. V lost 4 bases, J lost 6 bases, and 3 bases stayed unmatched. Germline V gene data show CDR1 as MNHEY and CDR2 as SMNVEV (reference sequence). CDR3 length equals 13 residues. Here the CDR3 DNA reads TGTGCCAGCAGTTGGGGACAGGGGACCGAGCAGTACTTC. It codes for CASSWGQGTEQYF.

V gene TRBV12-5 combines with J gene TRBJ1-1; D not resolved. There are 13 residues in the CDR3. With 1 base removed from V and 6 bases from J, the gap between germline ends came to 9 bases. Germline V gene lookup returns CDR1 LGHNT and CDR2 FRNRAP. This CDR3 reads CASGLAGEAEAFF. The CDR3 nucleotides are TGTGCTAGTGGTTTGGCTGGAGAGGCTGAAGCTTTCTTT.

This clone was seen only a few times. The CDR3 coding sequence is TGTGCCAGCAGCTTAGGGACCACAGATACGCAGTATTTT. Protein: CASSLGTTDTQYF. This sequence joins TRBV7-3 and TRBJ2-3; the D gene could be TRBD1 or TRBD2 (5 bases each). Germline V lookup: CDR1 SGHTA, CDR2 FQGTGA. V lost 2 bases to trimming and J lost 2 bases, with 5 bases between them. The CDR3 totals 13 residues.